What follows is one TCR beta chain and its context. The target antigen is unknown. The data are from a study of cytomegalovirus exposure and HLA in healthy donors. About the study: Caucasian-associated ancestry cluster membership applied to around 80% of about 370 genotyped donors.

The germline V and J ends were trimmed by 5 bases and 1 base, with 12 bases remaining between them. The CDR3 length is 15 residues. The germline V gene encodes CDR1 SGHTA and CDR2 FQGNSA. Findings and caveats of the study: One variant, a missense change in DCLRE1C, was linked in a later analysis to TCR beta V- and J-gene trimming. Association with HLA alleles at 0.05 false discovery rate was found for 15,000 to 20,000 TCR beta sequences in a later analysis.

The PCR employed 60 Vbeta primers together with 13 Jbeta primers. Sequenced by immunoSEQ multiplex PCR; TCRdb stores in-frame clones only, minus some. The listing records around 150,000 clones. All the people who gave samples were healthy bone marrow donors. The chain is built from TRBV7-2 and TRBJ1-5; D remains unclear. The receptor was isolated from a woman aged 60-70 years in good health and CMV-seronegative. Input material: PBMCs. CDR3 region: CASSPWARSNQPQHF. The CDR3 DNA follows: TGTGCCAGCAGCCCCTGGGCACGCAGCAATCAGCCCCAGCATTTT.